These T cell receptor beta chains were read from a single sample in a study of cytomegalovirus exposure and HLA in healthy donors. Clones were sequenced by immunoSEQ multiplex PCR, and TCRdb holds only the in-frame ones, with some missing. This repertoire shows approximately 170,000 clones, under 85% found once; its top ten account for approximately 4%. The sample taken for sequencing was PBMCs. The receptors come from a man aged 45-60 years in good health and CMV-seropositive. The CDR3 runs from the conserved cysteine through the conserved F or W. Fields, in order: CDR3 DNA, CDR3 protein, V gene, D gene, J gene. The D gene is left open where the match is weak.

DNA: TGTGCCAGCAGTGCGGGCCGCGGGGGAGGCTACGAGCAGTACTTC; CDR3: CASSAGRGGGYEQYF; V: TRBV2; D: TRBD2; J: TRBJ2-7
DNA: TGTGCCAGCAGTTACTCGGGGCCCGCTTACGAGCAGTACTTC; CDR3: CASSYSGPAYEQYF; V: TRBV6-5; D: .; J: TRBJ2-7
DNA: TGCAGCGTTGAAAAGCAGGGATGGGACACTGAAGCTTTCTTT; CDR3: CSVEKQGWDTEAFF; V: TRBV29-1; D: .; J: TRBJ1-1
DNA: TGTGCCAGCAGCCCGGGACTCCCGGGAAATGAGCAGTACTTC; CDR3: CASSPGLPGNEQYF; V: TRBV9; D: .; J: TRBJ2-7
DNA: TGTGCCAGCTCACCGGACGTTGGAGGAGCCAAAAACATTCAGTACTTC; CDR3: CASSPDVGGAKNIQYF; V: TRBV18; D: .; J: TRBJ2-4
DNA: TGCGCCAGCAGCTTTCTAGCGGGGGGGCCAGAGACCCAGTACTTC; CDR3: CASSFLAGGPETQYF; V: TRBV5-1; D: TRBD2; J: TRBJ2-5
DNA: TGTGCCAGCAGTGAATCAACTAGCGGGTTCTTCAATGAGCAGTTCTTC; CDR3: CASSESTSGFFNEQFF; V: TRBV6-4; D: TRBD2; J: TRBJ2-1
DNA: TGTGCCAGCAGCTTACGGGTGGGCAATCAGCCCCAGCATTTT; CDR3: CASSLRVGNQPQHF; V: TRBV7-2; D: .; J: TRBJ1-5
DNA: TGCGCCAGCAGCCAAGGCGGGGCCAACACTGAAGCTTTCTTT; CDR3: CASSQGGANTEAFF; V: TRBV4-3; D: .; J: TRBJ1-1
DNA: TGTGCCAGCAGCGAGAATATACTAGCGGGAGAAGAGACCCAGTACTTC; CDR3: CASSENILAGEETQYF; V: TRBV9; D: TRBD2; J: TRBJ2-5
DNA: TGTGCCAGCAGCATACCCCCAACAGACGAGCAGTACTTC; CDR3: CASSIPPTDEQYF; V: TRBV5-6; D: .; J: TRBJ2-7
DNA: TGTGCCAGCAGCTTAGTTGGGACAGCTGAAGCTTTCTTT; CDR3: CASSLVGTAEAFF; V: TRBV7-9; D: TRBD1; J: TRBJ1-1